The clone carrying this T cell receptor beta chain was counted only a few times. Antigen unknown. Primers included in the PCR were 60 Vbeta and 13 Jbeta primers. The table came from immunoSEQ multiplex PCR; TCRdb's copy has only in-frame clones and leaves some out. The table includes just under 250,000 clones, roughly 87% detected once. These data are taken from a study of cytomegalovirus exposure and HLA in healthy donors. J gave up 4 bases and V 5 bases, and 14 bases lay outside the gene matches. Germline CDR1 and CDR2: SGHAT and FQNNGV. This CDR3 spans 17 amino acids. Study findings and constraints: The CMV antigen specificity of a few CMV-associated chains was confirmed through in vitro analysis.

This TCR derives from a woman in her 40s in good health and CMV-seropositive. Sequenced sample: PBMCs. The rearrangement uses TRBV11-2 and TRBJ2-5, with 9 bases that match TRBD1. CDR3 residues: CASSPRTGATRGETQYF. Here the CDR3 DNA reads TGTGCCAGCAGCCCCCGGACAGGGGCGACCCGAGGAGAGACCCAGTACTTC.